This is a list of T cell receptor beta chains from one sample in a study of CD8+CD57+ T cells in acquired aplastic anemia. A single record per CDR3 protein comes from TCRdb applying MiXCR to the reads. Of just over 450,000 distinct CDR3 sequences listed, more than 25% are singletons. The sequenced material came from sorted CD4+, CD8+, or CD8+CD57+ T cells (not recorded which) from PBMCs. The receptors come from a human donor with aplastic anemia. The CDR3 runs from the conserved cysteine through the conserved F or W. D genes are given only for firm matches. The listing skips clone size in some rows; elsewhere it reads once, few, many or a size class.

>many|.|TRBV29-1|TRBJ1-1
CSVELVENTEAFF
TGCAGCGTTGAGTTAGTAGAGAACACTGAAGCTTTCTTT
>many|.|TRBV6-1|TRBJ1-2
CASSESVSGSGYTF
TGTGCCAGCAGTGAGTCGGTTAGTGGCAGTGGCTACACCTTC
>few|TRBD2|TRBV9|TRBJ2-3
CASSVAGGGTDTQYF
TGTGCCAGCAGCGTAGCGGGAGGAGGAACAGATACGCAGTATTTT
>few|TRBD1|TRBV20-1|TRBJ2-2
CSASGDRGVGELFF
TGCAGTGCTAGTGGGGACAGGGGAGTCGGGGAGCTGTTTTTT
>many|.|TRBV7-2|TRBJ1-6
CASSLSSVAASSYNSPLHF
TGTGCCAGCAGCTTGAGTTCGGTGGCAGCGAGCTCCTATAATTCACCCCTCCACTTT
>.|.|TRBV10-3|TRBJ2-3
CASSDGDWRTDTQYF
TGTGCCAGCAGTGATGGGGACTGGCGCACAGATACGCAGTATTTT
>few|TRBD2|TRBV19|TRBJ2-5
CASNPGGRSFSEETQYF
TGTGCCAGTAACCCGGGAGGGCGCTCCTTTTCCGAAGAGACCCAGTACTTC
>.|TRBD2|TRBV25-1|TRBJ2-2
CASSEVPAGAVNTGELFF
TGTGCCAGCAGTGAAGTTCCAGCGGGGGCCGTGAACACCGGGGAGCTGTTTTTT
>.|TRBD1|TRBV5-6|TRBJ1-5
CASSSEAGGGQPQHF
TGTGCCAGCAGCTCGGAGGCAGGGGGCGGTCAGCCCCAGCATTTT
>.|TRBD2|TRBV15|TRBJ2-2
CATSRPLAENTGELFF
TGTGCCACCAGCAGACCCCTAGCGGAGAACACCGGGGAGCTGTTTTTT
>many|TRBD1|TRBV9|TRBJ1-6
CASSVGTGFYSPLHF
TGTGCCAGCAGCGTAGGGACAGGGTTCTATTCACCCCTCCACTTT
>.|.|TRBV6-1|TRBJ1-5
CASSEEWTASGHQPQHF
TGTGCCAGCAGTGAAGAGTGGACAGCTTCGGGTCATCAGCCCCAGCATTTT
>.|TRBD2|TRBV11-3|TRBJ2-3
CASSAGTSVSDTQYF
TGTGCCAGCAGCGCCGGGACTAGCGTCTCAGATACGCAGTATTTT
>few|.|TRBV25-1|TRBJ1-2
CASCGQPTNYGYTF
TGTGCCAGTTGTGGACAACCTACTAACTATGGCTACACCTTC
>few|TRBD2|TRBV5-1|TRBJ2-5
CASSLAGSGGPQETQYF
TGCGCCAGCAGCTTGGCCGGGTCGGGAGGGCCTCAAGAGACCCAGTACTTC
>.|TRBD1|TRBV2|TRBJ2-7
CASSPDRGVREQYF
TGTGCCAGCTCACCCGACAGGGGAGTACGGGAGCAGTACTTC
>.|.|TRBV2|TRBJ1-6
CASSVWGLRTSPLHF
TGTGCCAGCAGTGTTTGGGGGCTCAGGACCTCACCCCTCCACTTT
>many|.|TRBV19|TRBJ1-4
CASSRGIREKLFF
TGTGCCAGTAGTAGGGGGATACGAGAAAAACTGTTTTTT
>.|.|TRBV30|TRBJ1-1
CAWISGASDGEAFF
TGTGCCTGGATTTCCGGGGCCTCTGACGGGGAAGCTTTCTTT
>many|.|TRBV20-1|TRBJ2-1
CSARGRLSRSNEQFF
TGCAGTGCTAGAGGTAGACTGAGTCGATCCAATGAGCAGTTCTTC
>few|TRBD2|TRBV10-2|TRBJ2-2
CASSYLGLAAGELFF
TGTGCCAGCAGTTACCTCGGACTAGCGGCCGGGGAGCTGTTTTTT
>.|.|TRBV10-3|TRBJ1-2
CAISALRASKGYGYTF
TGTGCCATCAGTGCGTTAAGGGCCTCCAAAGGCTATGGCTACACCTTC
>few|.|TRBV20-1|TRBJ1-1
CSARISNTEAFF
TGCAGTGCTAGGATCTCGAACACTGAAGCTTTCTTT
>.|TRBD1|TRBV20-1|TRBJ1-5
CSARGRDRARYSNQPQHF
TGCAGTGCTAGAGGCAGGGACAGGGCCCGTTATAGCAATCAGCCCCAGCATTTT
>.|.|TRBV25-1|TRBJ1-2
CASSPSQYEDGYTF
TGTGCCAGCTCACCAAGCCAGTATGAAGATGGCTACACCTTC
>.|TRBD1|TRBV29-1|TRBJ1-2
CSVRTGNYGYTF
TGCAGCGTTAGGACAGGGAACTATGGCTACACCTTC
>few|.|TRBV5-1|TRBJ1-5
CASSLDGPYSNQPQHF
TGCGCCAGCAGCTTGGACGGACCTTATAGCAATCAGCCCCAGCATTTT
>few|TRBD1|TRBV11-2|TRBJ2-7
CASSLERGQGSYEQYF
TGTGCCAGCAGCTTAGAACGCGGACAGGGCTCCTACGAGCAGTACTTC
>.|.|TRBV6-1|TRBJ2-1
CASSPTRTLYNEQFF
TGTGCCAGCAGCCCTACCCGGACACTGTACAATGAGCAGTTCTTC
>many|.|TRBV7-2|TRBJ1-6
CASSAQGLGSPLHF
TGTGCCAGCAGCGCACAGGGTTTGGGTTCACCCCTCCACTTT
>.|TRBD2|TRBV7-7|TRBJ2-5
CASSLGTSGRTQETQYF
TGTGCTAGCAGCTTAGGGACTAGCGGGAGGACCCAAGAGACCCAGTACTTC
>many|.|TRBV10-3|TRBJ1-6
CATSLRGSYNSPLHF
TGTGCCACCTCACTGCGGGGTTCCTATAATTCACCCCTCCACTTT
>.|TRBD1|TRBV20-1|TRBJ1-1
CSAYLTGVGTEAFF
TGCAGTGCCTATTTGACAGGGGTGGGGACTGAAGCTTTCTTT
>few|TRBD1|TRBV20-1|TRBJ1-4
CSARSGTDEKLFF
TGCAGTGCTAGGAGTGGGACAGATGAAAAACTGTTTTTT
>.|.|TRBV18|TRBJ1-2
CASSPRGAGGYTF
TGTGCCAGCTCACCCCGGGGGGCTGGTGGCTACACCTTC
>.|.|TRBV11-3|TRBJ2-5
CASSVSTMETQYF
TGTGCCAGCAGCGTCTCGACGATGGAGACCCAGTACTTC
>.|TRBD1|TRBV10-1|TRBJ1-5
CASSKTGGSNQPQHF
TGCGCCAGCAGCAAGACAGGGGGGAGCAATCAGCCCCAGCATTTT